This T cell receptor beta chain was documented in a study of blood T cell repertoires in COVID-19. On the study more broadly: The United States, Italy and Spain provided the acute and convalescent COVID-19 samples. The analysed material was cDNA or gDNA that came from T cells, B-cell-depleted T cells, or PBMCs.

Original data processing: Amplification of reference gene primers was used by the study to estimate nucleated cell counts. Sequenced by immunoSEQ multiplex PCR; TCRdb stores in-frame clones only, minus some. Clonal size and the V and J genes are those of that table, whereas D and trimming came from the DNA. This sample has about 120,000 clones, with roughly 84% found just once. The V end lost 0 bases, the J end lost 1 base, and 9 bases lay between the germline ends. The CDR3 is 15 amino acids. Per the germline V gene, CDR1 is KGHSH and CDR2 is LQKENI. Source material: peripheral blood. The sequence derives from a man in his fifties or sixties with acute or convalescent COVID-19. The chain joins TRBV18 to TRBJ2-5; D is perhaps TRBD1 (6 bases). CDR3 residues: CASSPPGTPQETQYF. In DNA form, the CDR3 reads TGTGCCAGCTCACCACCGGGGACACCCCAAGAGACCCAGTACTTC.